Reported below is one T cell receptor beta chain. Between the trimmed V and J ends, which lost 7 bases and 1 base, there was a span of 17 bases. Looked up from germline, CDR1 is MNHEY and CDR2 is SVGAGI. The CDR3 has 15 amino acids. These data belong to a study of T cell changes during pregnancy in multiple sclerosis. The table came from immunoSEQ multiplex PCR; TCRdb's copy has only in-frame clones and leaves some out. The data show about 59,000 clones, roughly 92% seen once. Source: CD8+ T cells from peripheral blood mononuclear cells, taken in the third trimester of pregnancy. This clonotype was obtained from a female donor with multiple sclerosis, enrolled in a pregnancy study. The chain uses TRBV6-5 and TRBJ2-7, with D possibly matching TRBD2 (6 bases). Here the CDR3 DNA reads TGTGCCAGCAAGTTGTCGGGAGTTTCATCCTACGAGCAGTACTTC. This sequence encodes CASKLSGVSSYEQYF.